A single sample is the source of the 6 T cell receptor beta chains below, sequenced in a study of shared clonotypes between healthy human individuals. Method: immunoSEQ multiplex PCR; TCRdb's copy keeps in-frame clones and lacks some. The sample yields some 1.5 million clones, 98% seen once. The sample consisted of naive CD4+ T cells sorted from blood. Described subset: CD45RA+ positively selected. These TCRs come from a man between 25 and 39 years old in good health.

As for this clone: In the same sample, other DNA sequences code for this CDR3. CDR3 protein: CASSYSGDRVYEQYF. The CDR3 nucleotides read TGTGCCAGCAGTTACTCAGGGGACAGGGTGTACGAGCAGTACTTC. The rearrangement links TRBV6-5 to TRBJ2-7, with 9 bases matching TRBD1. CDR3 length: 15 amino acids. With V trimmed by 0 bases and J by 4 bases, 4 bases remained unmatched. Germline loops: CDR1 MNHEY, CDR2 SVGAGI.

Of note for this clone: Relative to the germline gene, one junction end is altered; a read error may explain this. This chain uses TRBV5-8 with TRBJ2-7; 15 bases are shared with TRBD2. The CDR3 consists of 13 residues. Germline V CDR1 and CDR2: SGHTS, YDEGEE. CDR3 DNA sequence: TGTGCCAGCAGCTGGGGACTAGCGGGAGGTTTGCACTTC. Its translation: CASSWGLAGGLHF.

V usage is TRBV2 and J usage is TRBJ1-5; D might be TRBD1 (5 bases). Between the trimmed V and J ends, which lost 8 bases and 7 bases, there was a span of 18 bases. CDR1 SNHLY and CDR2 FYNNEI come from the germline V gene. The CDR3 runs to 14 residues. CDR3 sequence (DNA): TGTGCCAGCGGGAGGGACGGGAGGACACAGCCCCAGCATTTT. Its protein is CASGRDGRTQPQHF. The full variable domain, in which reference TRBV2 and TRBJ1-5 provide the parts outside the CDR3, is EPEVTQTPSHQVTQMGQEVILRCVPISNHLYFYWYRQILGQKVEFLVSFYNNEISEKSEIFDDQFSVERPDGSNFTLKIRSTKLEDSAMYFCASGRDGRTQPQHFGDGTRLSIL.

The rearrangement links TRBV29-1 to TRBJ2-7; 9 bases fit TRBD1. Germline assignment: CDR1 SQVTM and CDR2 ANQGSEA. After removal of 1 base from V and 4 bases from J, the junction contained 5 bases not matched to a gene. The CDR3 spans 14 residues. The DNA for the CDR3 is TGCAGCGTTGAAGTTGCCGGGACAGGGTACGAGCAGTACTTC. Its translation is CSVEVAGTGYEQYF.

The chain couples TRBV14 to TRBJ2-6, with 7 bases that match TRBD1. CDR1 and CDR2 from the germline V gene are SGHDN and FVKESK. V was clipped by 4 bases and J by 0 bases; unmatched bases: 9. CDR3 length: 18 amino acids. For the CDR3, the DNA is TGTGCCAGCAGCCGAAAGGTGGGGACAGCCTCTGGGGCCAACGTCCTGACTTTC. Encoded protein: CASSRKVGTASGANVLTF.

V usage is TRBV7-2 and J usage is TRBJ1-2, with D hard to call. Germline assignment: CDR1 SGHTA and CDR2 FQGNSA. The CDR3 runs to 12 residues. Trimming took off 1 base at V and 7 bases at J, with 7 bases between the two ends. Here the CDR3 DNA reads TGTGCCAGCAGCTTAGATCCCGGTGGCTACACCTTC. Its protein product is CASSLDPGGYTF. Full variable domain (outside the CDR3, taken from reference TRBV7-2 and TRBJ1-2): GAGVSQSPSNKVTEKGKDVELRCDPISGHTALYWYRQSLGQGLEFLIYFQGNSAPDKSGLPSDRFSAERTGGSVSTLTIQRTQQEDSAVYLCASSLDPGGYTFGSGTRLTVV.